Listed below are T cell receptor beta chains from one sample, sequenced in a study of T-cell memory formation after mild COVID-19. TCRdb redid the calling of the 5' RACE reads with MiXCR, one entry per CDR3 protein. The table has 390,000 or so distinct CDR3 sequences, 15% to 20% seen once. Sequenced: PBMCs or a T cell subset sorted from them (not recorded which). Receptors originate from a young man who had mild COVID-19 (a few samples of this study predate the infection). Cell type and time point are not known. CDR3s include the opening cysteine and the closing phenylalanine or tryptophan. The order of the fields is J gene, V gene, CDR3 protein.

J: TRBJ1-3
V: TRBV3-1
CDR3: CASSPTGLSGNTIYF

J: TRBJ2-7
V: TRBV7-2
CDR3: CASSLGGGYEQYF

J: TRBJ2-2
V: TRBV10-2
CDR3: CAAPAGDTGELFF

J: TRBJ1-5
V: TRBV6-2/TRBV6-3
CDR3: CASSYSVIQPQHF

J: TRBJ2-1
V: TRBV20-1
CDR3: CSARGWGNEQFF

J: TRBJ1-1
V: TRBV12-3/TRBV12-4
CDR3: CASSPTPRGLTEAFF

J: TRBJ2-3
V: TRBV4-2
CDR3: CASSQGVAGGPDTQYF

J: TRBJ2-3
V: TRBV7-8
CDR3: CASSPPGAGVDTQYF

J: TRBJ2-1
V: TRBV27
CDR3: CASSAGTSGGLEQFF

J: TRBJ1-5
V: TRBV20-1
CDR3: CSAATTGGQNQPQHF

J: TRBJ2-1
V: TRBV4-3
CDR3: CASSLEYVVSYNEQFF

J: TRBJ1-2
V: TRBV7-3
CDR3: CASSFISNYGYTF

J: TRBJ2-7
V: TRBV12-3/TRBV12-4
CDR3: CASSLRGNDYEQYF

J: TRBJ2-1
V: TRBV28
CDR3: CATSRVGQFF

J: TRBJ2-6
V: TRBV7-3
CDR3: CASSRRSSGANVLTF

J: TRBJ2-5
V: TRBV9
CDR3: CASSVTGTQETQYF

J: TRBJ2-5
V: TRBV19
CDR3: CASSTRDRTETQYF

J: TRBJ2-5
V: TRBV11-3
CDR3: CASSLDPASTTQYF

J: TRBJ1-2
V: TRBV11-2
CDR3: CASSSPRQTNYGYTF

J: TRBJ2-6
V: TRBV9
CDR3: CASSVEATGANVLTF